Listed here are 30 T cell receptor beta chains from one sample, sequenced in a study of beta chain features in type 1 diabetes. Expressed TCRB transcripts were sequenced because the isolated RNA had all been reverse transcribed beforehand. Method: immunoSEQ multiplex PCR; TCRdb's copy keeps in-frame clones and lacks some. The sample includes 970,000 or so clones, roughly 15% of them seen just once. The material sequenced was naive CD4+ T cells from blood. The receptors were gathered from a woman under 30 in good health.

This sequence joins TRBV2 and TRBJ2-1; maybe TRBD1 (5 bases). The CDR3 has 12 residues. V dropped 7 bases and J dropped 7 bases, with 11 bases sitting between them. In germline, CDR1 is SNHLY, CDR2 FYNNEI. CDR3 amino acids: CASKGWMNEQFF. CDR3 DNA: TGTGCCAGCAAGGGGTGGATGAATGAGCAGTTCTTC.

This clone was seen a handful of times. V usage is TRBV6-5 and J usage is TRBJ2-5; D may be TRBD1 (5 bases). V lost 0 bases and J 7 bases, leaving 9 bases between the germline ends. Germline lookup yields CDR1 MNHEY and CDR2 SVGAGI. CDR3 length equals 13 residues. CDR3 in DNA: TGTGCCAGCAGTTACTCAGAAACAGGGACCCAGTACTTC. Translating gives CASSYSETGTQYF.

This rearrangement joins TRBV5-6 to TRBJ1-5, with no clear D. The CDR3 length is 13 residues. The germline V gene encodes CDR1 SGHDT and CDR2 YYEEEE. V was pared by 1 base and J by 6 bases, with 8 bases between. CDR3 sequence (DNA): TGTGCCAGCAGCTTGAGAGGGTTTCAGCCCCAGCATTTT. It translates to CASSLRGFQPQHF.

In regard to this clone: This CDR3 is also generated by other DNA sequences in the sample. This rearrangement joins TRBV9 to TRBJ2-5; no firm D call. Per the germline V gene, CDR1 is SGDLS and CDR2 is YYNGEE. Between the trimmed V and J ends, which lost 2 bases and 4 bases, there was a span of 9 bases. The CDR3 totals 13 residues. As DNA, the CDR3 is TGTGCCAGCAGCGTCGGCAGCGTAGAGACCCAGTACTTC. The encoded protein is CASSVGSVETQYF.

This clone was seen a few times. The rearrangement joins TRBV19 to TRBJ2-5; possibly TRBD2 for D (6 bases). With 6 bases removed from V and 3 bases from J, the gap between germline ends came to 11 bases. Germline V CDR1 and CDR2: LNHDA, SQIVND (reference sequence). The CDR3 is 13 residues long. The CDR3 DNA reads TGTGCCAGTAGGAAGACTAGTAAAGAGACCCAGTACTTC. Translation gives CASRKTSKETQYF.

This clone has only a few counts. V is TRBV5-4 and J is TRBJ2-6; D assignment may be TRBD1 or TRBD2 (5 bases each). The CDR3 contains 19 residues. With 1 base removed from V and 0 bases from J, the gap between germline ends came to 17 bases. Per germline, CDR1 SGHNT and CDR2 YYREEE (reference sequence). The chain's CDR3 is CASSLLAGSAYSGANVLTF. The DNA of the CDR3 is TGTGCCAGCAGCTTGTTGGCAGGGAGCGCCTACTCTGGGGCCAACGTCCTGACTTTC.

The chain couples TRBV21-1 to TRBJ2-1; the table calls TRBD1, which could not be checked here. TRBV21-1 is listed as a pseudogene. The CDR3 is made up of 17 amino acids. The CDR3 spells CASSIPTPGQAYNEQFF. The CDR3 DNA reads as TGTGCCAGCAGCATTCCTACCCCGGGACAGGCATACAATGAGCAGTTCTTC.

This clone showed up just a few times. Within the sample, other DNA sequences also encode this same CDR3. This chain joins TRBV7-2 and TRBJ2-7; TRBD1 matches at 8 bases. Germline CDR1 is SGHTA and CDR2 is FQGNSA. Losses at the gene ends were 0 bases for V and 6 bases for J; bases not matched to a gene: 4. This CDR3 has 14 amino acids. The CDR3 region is CASSLAQGAGEQYF. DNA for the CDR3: TGTGCCAGCAGCTTAGCTCAGGGGGCGGGCGAGCAGTACTTC.

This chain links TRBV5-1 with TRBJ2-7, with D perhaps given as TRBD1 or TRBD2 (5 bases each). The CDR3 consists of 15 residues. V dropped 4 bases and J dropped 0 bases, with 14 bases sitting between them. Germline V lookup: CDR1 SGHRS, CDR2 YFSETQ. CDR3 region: CASSTGTASSYEQYF. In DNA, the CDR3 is TGCGCCAGCAGCACCGGGACGGCCAGCTCCTACGAGCAGTACTTC.

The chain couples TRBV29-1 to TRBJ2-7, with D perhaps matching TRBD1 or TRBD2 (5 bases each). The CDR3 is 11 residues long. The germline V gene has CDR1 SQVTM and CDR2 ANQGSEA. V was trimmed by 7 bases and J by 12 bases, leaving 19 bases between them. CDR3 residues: CSAARGSSRYF. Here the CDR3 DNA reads TGCAGCGCTGCACGGGGCAGTAGCAGGTACTTC.

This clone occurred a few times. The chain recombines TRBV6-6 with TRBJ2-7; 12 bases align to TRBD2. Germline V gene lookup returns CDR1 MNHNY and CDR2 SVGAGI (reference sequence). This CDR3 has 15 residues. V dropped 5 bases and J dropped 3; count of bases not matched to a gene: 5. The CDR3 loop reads CASSHGTSGYYEQYF. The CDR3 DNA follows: TGTGCCAGCAGTCACGGGACTAGCGGGTACTACGAGCAGTACTTC.

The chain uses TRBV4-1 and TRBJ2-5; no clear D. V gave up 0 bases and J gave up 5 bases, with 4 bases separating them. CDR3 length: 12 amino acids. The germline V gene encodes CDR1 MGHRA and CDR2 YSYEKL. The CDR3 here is CASSQERETQYF. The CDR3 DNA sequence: TGCGCCAGCAGCCAAGAGCGGGAGACCCAGTACTTC.

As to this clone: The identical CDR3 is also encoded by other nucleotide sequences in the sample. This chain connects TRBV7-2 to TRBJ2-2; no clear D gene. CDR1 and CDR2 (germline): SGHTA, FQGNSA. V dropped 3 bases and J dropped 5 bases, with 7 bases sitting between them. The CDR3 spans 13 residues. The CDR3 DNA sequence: TGTGCCAGCAGCTTGCTCGGGACCGGGGAGCTGTTTTTT. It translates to CASSLLGTGELFF.

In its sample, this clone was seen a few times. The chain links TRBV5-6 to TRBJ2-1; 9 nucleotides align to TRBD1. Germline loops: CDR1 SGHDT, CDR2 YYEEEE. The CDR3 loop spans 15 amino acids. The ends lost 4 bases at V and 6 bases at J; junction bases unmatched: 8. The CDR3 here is CASSATGGSINEQFF. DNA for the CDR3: TGTGCCAGCAGCGCAACAGGGGGCAGTATCAATGAGCAGTTCTTC.

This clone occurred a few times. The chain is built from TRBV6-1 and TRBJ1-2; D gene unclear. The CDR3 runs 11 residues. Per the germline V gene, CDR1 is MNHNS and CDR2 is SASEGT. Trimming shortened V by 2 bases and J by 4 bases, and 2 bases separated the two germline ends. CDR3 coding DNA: TGTGCCAGCAGTGAAAGCTATGGCTACACCTTC. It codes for CASSESYGYTF.

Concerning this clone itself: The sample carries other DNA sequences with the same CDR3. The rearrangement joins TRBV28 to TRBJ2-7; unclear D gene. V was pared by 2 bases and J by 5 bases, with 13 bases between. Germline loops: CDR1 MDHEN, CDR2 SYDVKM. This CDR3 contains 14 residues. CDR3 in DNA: TGTGCCAGCAGTTTAGGTGGAAGCTTAAACGAGCAGTACTTC. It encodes CASSLGGSLNEQYF. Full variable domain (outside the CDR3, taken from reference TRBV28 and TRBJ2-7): DVKVTQSSRYLVKRTGEKVFLECVQDMDHENMFWYRQDPGLGLRLIYFSYDVKMKEKGDIPEGYSVSREKKERFSLILESASTNQTSMYLCASSLGGSLNEQYFGPGTRLTVT.

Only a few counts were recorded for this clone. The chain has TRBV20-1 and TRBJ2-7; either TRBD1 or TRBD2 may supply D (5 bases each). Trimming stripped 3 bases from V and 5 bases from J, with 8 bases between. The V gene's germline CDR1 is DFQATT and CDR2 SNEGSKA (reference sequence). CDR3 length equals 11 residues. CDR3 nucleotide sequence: TGCAGTGCTAGGAGGGGTAACGAGCAGTACTTC. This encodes CSARRGNEQYF.

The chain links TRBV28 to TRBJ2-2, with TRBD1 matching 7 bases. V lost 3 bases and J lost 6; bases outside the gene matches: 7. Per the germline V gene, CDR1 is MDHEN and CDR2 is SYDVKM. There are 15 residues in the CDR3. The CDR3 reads CASSFHRGSAGELFF. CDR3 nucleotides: TGTGCCAGCAGTTTCCACAGGGGAAGCGCCGGGGAGCTGTTTTTT.

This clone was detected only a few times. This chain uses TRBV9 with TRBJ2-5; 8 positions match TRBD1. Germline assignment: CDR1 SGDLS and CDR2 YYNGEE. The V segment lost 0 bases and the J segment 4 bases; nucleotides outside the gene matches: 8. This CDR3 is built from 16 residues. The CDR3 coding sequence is TGTGCCAGCAGCGTAGGCGCTATACAGGGGGGAGAGACCCAGTACTTC. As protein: CASSVGAIQGGETQYF.

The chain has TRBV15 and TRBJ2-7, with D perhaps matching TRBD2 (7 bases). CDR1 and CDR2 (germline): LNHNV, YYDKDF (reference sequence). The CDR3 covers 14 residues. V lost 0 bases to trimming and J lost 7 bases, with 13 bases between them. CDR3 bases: TGTGCCACCAGCAGAGACACAGGGCGGGGGGAGCAGTACTTC. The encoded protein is CATSRDTGRGEQYF.

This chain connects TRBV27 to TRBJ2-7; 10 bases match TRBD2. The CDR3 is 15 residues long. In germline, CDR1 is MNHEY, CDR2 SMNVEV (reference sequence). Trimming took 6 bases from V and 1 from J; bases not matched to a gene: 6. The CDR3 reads CASRLAGLASYEQYF. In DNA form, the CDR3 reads TGTGCCAGCAGGTTAGCGGGACTAGCGTCCTACGAGCAGTACTTC.

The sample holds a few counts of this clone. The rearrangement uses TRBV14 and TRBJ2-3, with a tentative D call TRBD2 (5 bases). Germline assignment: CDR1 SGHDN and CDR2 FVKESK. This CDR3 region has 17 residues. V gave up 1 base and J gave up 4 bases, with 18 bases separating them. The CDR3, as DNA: TGTGCCAGCAGCCAAGTTCGGTCGGGGATTGGTGCAGATACGCAGTATTTT. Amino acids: CASSQVRSGIGADTQYF. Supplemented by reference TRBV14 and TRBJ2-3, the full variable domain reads EAGVTQFPSHSVIEKGQTVTLRCDPISGHDNLYWYRRVMGKEIKFLLHFVKESKQDESGMPNNRFLAERTGGTYSTLKVQPAELEDSGVYFCASSQVRSGIGADTQYFGPGTRLTVL.

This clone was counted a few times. The DNA of the CDR3 is TGTGCCAGCAGCACCTGGACAGGGGGATCCTACGAGCAGTACTTC. Its protein is CASSTWTGGSYEQYF. The chain links TRBV7-2 to TRBJ2-7; TRBD1 agrees at 10 bases. J was trimmed by 1 base and V by 5 bases; bases with no gene match: 5. This CDR3 is 15 amino acids long. Germline values: CDR1 SGHTA, CDR2 FQGNSA.

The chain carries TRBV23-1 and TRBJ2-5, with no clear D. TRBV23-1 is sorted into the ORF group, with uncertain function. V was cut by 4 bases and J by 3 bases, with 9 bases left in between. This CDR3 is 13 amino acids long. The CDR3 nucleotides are TGCGCCAGCAGTCGGGTAGGTGAAGAGACCCAGTACTTC. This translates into CASSRVGEETQYF.

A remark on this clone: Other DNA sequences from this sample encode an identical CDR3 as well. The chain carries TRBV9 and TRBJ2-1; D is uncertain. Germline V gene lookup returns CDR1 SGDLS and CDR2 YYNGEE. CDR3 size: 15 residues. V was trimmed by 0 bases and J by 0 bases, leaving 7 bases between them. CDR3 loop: CASSVGGYSYNEQFF. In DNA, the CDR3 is TGTGCCAGCAGCGTAGGTGGCTACTCCTACAATGAGCAGTTCTTC.

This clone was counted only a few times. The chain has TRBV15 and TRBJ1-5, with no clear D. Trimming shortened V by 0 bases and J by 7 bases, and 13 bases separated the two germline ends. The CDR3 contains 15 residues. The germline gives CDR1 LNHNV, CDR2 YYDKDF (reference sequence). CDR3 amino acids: CATSRERGKNQPQHF. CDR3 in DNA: TGTGCCACCAGCAGAGAGAGAGGGAAGAACCAGCCCCAGCATTTT.

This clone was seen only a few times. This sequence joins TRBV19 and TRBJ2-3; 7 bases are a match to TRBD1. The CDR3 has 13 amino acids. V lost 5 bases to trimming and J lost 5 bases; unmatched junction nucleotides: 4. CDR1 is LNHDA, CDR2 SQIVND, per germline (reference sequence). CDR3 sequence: CASSRQGGDTQYF. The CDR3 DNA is TGTGCCAGTAGTCGACAGGGTGGAGATACGCAGTATTTT.

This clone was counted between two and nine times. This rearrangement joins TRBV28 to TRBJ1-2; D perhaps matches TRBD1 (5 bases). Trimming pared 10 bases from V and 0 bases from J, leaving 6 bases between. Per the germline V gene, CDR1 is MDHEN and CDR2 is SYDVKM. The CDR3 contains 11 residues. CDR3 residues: CATRANYGYTF. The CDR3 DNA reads TGTGCCACCAGGGCTAACTATGGCTACACCTTC.

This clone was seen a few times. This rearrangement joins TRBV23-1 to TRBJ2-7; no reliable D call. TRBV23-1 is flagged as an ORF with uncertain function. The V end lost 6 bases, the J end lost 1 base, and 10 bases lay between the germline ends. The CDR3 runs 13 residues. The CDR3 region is CASRRGRSYEQYF. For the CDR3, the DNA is TGCGCCAGCAGGCGCGGAAGATCCTACGAGCAGTACTTC.

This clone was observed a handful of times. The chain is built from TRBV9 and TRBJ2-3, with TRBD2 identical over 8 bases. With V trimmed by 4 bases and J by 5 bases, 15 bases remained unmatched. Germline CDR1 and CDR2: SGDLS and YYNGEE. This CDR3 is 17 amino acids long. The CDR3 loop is CASSRLGASGLGDTQYF. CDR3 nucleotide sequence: TGTGCCAGCAGCCGACTGGGGGCTAGCGGGCTGGGAGATACGCAGTATTTT.